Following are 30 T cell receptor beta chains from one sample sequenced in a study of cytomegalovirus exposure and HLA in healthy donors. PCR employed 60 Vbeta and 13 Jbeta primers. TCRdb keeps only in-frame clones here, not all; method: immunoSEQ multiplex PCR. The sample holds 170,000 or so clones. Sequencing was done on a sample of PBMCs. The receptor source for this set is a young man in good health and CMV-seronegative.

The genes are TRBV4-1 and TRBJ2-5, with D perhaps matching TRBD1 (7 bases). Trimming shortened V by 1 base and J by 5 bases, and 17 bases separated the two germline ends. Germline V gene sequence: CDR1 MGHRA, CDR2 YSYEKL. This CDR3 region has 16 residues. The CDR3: CASSQAPPGGRETQYF. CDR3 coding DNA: TGCGCCAGCAGCCAAGCTCCTCCAGGGGGGAGGGAGACCCAGTACTTC.

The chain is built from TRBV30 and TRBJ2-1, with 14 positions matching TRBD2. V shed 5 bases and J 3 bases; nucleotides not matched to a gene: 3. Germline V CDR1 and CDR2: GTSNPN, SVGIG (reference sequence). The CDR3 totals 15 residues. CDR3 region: CAWGTSGRNYNEQFF. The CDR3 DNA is TGTGCCTGGGGGACTAGCGGGAGAAACTACAATGAGCAGTTCTTC.

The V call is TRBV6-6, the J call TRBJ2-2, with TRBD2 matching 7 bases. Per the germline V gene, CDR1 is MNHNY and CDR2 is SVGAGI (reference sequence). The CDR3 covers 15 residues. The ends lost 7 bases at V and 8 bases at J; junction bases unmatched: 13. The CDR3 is CASNPAGGEGGELFF. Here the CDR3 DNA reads TGTGCCAGCAACCCTGCTGGGGGGGAAGGGGGGGAGCTGTTTTTT.

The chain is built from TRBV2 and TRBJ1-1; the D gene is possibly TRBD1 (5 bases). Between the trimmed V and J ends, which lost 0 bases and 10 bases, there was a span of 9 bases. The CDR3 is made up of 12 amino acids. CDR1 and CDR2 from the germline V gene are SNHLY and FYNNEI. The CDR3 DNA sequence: TGTGCCAGCAGTGAAGCGGGGCGTTCAGCTTTCTTT. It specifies CASSEAGRSAFF.

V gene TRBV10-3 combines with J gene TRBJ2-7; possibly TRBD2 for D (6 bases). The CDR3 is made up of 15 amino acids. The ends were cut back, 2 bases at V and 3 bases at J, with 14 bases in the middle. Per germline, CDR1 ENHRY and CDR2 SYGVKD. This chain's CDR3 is CAISEGAGTFYEQYF. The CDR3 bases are TGTGCCATCAGTGAGGGGGCCGGGACTTTCTACGAGCAGTACTTC.

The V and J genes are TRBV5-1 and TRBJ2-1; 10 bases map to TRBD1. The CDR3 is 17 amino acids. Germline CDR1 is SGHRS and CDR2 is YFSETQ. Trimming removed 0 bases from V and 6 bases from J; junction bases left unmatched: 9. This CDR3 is CASSLVFGTGDVNEQFF. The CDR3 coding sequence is TGCGCCAGCAGCTTGGTCTTCGGGACAGGGGACGTCAATGAGCAGTTCTTC.

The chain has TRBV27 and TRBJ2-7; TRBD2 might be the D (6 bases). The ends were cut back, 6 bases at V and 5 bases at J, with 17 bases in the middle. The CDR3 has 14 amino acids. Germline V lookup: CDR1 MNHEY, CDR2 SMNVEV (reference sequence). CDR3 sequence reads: CASRRLGGWDEQYF. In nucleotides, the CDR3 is TGTGCCAGCAGACGACTAGGAGGCTGGGACGAGCAGTACTTC.

DNA of the CDR3: TGTGCCAGCAGTTGTGGCGGTAATCAGCCCCAGCATTTT. Encoded protein: CASSCGGNQPQHF. The chain employs TRBV6-5 and TRBJ1-5, with D unresolved. From germline, CDR1 is MNHEY and CDR2 SVGAGI. The CDR3 extends over 13 amino acids. Trimming left V 4 bases short and J 4 bases short, with 8 bases between.

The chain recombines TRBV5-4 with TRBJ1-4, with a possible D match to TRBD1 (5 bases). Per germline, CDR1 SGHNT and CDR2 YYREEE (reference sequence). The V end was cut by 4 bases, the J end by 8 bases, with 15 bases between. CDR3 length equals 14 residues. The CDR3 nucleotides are TGTGCCAGCAGCGCATCGACAGACGGAGAAAAACTGTTTTTT. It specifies CASSASTDGEKLFF.

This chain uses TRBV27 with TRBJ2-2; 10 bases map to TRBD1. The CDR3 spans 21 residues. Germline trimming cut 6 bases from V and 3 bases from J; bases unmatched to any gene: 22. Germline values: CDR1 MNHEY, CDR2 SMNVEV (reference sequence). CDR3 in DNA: TGTGCCAGCAGCCGAAATCCCCCGGGACAGGGGATTTTGGTCGACACCGGGGAGCTGTTTTTT. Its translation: CASSRNPPGQGILVDTGELFF.

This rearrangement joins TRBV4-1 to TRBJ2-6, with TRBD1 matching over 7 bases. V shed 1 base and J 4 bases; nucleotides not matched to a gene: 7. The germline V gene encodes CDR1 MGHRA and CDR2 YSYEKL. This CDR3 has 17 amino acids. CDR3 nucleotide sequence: TGCGCCAGCAGCCAAGTTTTCGAGGGGGCAGGGGCCAACGTCCTGACTTTC. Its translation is CASSQVFEGAGANVLTF.

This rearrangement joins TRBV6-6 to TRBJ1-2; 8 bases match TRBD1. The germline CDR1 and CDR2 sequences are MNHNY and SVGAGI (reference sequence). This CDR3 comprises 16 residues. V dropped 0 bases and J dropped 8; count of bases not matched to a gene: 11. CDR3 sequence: CASSYSSPGQGGGYTF. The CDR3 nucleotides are TGTGCCAGCAGTTACTCTAGCCCCGGACAGGGAGGCGGCTACACCTTC.

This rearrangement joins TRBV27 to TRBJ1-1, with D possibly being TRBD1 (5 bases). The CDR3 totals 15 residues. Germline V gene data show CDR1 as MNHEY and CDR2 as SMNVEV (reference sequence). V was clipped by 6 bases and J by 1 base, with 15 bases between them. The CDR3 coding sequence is TGTGCCAGCAGCCCCTGGTCCCAGGGGAACACTGAAGCTTTCTTT. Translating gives CASSPWSQGNTEAFF.

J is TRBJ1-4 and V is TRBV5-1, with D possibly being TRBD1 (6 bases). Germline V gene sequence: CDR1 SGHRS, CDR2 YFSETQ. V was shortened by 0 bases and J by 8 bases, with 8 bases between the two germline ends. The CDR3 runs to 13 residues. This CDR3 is CASSLAGQEKLFF. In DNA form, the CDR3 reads TGCGCCAGCAGCTTGGCCGGACAGGAAAAACTGTTTTTT.

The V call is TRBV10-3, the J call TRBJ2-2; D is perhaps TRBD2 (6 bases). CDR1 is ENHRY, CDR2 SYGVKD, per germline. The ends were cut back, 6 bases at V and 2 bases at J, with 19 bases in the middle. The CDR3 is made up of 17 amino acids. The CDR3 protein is CAIRPGRNSANTGELFF. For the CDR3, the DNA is TGTGCCATCAGACCTGGGAGGAACTCAGCAAACACCGGGGAGCTGTTTTTT.

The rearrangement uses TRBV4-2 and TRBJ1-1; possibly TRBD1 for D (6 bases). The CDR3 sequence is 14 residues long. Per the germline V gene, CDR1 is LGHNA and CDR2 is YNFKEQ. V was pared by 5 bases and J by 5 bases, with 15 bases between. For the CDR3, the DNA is TGTGCCAGCAGCATGGGGGGGGCTGATACTGAAGCTTTCTTT. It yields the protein CASSMGGADTEAFF.

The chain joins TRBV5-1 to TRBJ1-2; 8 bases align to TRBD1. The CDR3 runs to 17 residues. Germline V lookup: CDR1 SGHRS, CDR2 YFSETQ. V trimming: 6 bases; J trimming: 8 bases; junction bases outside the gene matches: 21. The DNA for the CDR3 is TGCGCCAGCACCCAAACCCTTGGATACTTATCAGGGGGCGGCTACACCTTC. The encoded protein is CASTQTLGYLSGGGYTF.

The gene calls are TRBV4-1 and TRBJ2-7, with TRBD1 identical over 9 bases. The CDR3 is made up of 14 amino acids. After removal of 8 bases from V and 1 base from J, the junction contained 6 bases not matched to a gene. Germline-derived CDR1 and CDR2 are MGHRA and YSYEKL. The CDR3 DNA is TGCGCCAGCCAAGCCGGGACAGGGTCCTACGAGCAGTACTTC. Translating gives CASQAGTGSYEQYF.

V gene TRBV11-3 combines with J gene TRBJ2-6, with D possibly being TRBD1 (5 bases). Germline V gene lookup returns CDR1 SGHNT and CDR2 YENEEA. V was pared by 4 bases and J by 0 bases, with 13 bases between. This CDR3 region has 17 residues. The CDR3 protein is CASSSGQGTSGANVLTF. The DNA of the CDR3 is TGTGCCAGCAGCTCTGGACAAGGAACCTCTGGGGCCAACGTCCTGACTTTC.

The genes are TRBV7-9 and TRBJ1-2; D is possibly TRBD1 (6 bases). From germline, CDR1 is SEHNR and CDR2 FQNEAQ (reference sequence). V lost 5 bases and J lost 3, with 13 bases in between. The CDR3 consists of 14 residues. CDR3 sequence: CASSITGIHYGYTF. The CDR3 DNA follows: TGTGCCAGCAGCATTACAGGGATTCACTATGGCTACACCTTC.

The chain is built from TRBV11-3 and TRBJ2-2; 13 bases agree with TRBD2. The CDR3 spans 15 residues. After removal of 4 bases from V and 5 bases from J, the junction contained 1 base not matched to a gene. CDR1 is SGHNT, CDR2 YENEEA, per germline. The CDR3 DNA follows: TGTGCCAGCAGCTGGACTAGCGGGAGTACCGGGGAGCTGTTTTTT. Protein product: CASSWTSGSTGELFF.

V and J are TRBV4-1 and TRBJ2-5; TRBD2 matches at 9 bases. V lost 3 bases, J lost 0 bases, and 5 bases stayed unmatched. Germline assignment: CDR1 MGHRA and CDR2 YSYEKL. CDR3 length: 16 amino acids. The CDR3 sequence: CASSQASGMYQETQYF. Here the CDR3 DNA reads TGCGCCAGCAGCCAGGCTAGCGGGATGTACCAAGAGACCCAGTACTTC.

The CDR3: CASSLRGALAGYNEQFF. For the CDR3, the DNA is TGTGCCAGCAGCTTAAGGGGGGCACTAGCGGGGTACAATGAGCAGTTCTTC. The J gene is TRBJ2-1, the V gene TRBV11-2; 10 bases align to TRBD2. The CDR3 totals 17 residues. V trimming: 2 bases; J trimming: 4 bases; junction bases outside the gene matches: 8. Looked up from germline, CDR1 is SGHAT and CDR2 is FQNNGV. Supplemented by reference TRBV11-2 and TRBJ2-1, the full variable domain reads EAGVAQSPRYKIIEKRQSVAFWCNPISGHATLYWYQQILGQGPKLLIQFQNNGVVDDSQLPKDRFSAERLKGVDSTLKIQPAKLEDSAVYLCASSLRGALAGYNEQFFGPGTRLTVL.

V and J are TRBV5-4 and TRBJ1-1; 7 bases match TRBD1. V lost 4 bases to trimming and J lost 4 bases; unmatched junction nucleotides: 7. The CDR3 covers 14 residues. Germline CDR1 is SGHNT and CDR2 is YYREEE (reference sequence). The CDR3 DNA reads TGTGCCAGCAGCACCGACACAGGGGCCACTGAAGCTTTCTTT. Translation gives CASSTDTGATEAFF.

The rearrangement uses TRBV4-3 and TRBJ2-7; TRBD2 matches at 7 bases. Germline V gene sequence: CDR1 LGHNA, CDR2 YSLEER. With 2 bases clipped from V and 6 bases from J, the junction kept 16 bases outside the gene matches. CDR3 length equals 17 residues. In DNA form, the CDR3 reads TGCGCCAGCAGCCAATTTTGGGGCGGGAGCGTGTCGGGCGAGCAGTACTTC. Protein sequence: CASSQFWGGSVSGEQYF.

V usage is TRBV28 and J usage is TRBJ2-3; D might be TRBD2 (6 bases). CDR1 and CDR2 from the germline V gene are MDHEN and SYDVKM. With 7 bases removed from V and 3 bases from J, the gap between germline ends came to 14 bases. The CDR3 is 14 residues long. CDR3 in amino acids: CASTTSSVTDTQYF. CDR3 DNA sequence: TGTGCCAGCACTACTAGCTCGGTGACAGATACGCAGTATTTT.

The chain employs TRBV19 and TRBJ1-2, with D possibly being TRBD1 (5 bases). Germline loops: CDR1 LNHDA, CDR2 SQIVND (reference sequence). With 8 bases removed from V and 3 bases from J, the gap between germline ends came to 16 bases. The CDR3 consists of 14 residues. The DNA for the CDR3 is TGTGCCAGTGAAATTCGGGGGAGGGACTATGGCTACACCTTC. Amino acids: CASEIRGRDYGYTF.

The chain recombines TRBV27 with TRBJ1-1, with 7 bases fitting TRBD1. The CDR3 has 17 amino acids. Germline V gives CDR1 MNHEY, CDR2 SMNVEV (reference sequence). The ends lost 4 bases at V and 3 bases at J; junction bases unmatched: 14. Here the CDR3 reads CASSSRTRGVKYTEAFF. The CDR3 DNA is TGTGCCAGCAGTTCCCGGACCAGGGGGGTGAAGTACACTGAAGCTTTCTTT.

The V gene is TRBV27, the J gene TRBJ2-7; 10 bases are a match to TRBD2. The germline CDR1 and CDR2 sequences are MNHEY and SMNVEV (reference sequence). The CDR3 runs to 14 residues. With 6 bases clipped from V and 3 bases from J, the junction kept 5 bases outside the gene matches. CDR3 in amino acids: CASREREGRYEQYF. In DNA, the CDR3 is TGTGCCAGCAGAGAGCGGGAGGGCCGCTACGAGCAGTACTTC.

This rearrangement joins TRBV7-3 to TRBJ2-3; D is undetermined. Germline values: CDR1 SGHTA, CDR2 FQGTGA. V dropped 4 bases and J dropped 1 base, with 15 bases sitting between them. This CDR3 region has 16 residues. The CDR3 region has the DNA TGTGCCAGCAGCTCCGGTGGGCGTTATGGCACAGATACGCAGTATTTT. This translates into CASSSGGRYGTDTQYF. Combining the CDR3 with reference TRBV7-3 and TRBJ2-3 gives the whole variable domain GAGVSQTPSNKVTEKGKYVELRCDPISGHTALYWYRQSLGQGPEFLIYFQGTGAADDSGLPNDRFFAVRPEGSVSTLKIQRTERGDSAVYLCASSSGGRYGTDTQYFGPGTRLTVL.